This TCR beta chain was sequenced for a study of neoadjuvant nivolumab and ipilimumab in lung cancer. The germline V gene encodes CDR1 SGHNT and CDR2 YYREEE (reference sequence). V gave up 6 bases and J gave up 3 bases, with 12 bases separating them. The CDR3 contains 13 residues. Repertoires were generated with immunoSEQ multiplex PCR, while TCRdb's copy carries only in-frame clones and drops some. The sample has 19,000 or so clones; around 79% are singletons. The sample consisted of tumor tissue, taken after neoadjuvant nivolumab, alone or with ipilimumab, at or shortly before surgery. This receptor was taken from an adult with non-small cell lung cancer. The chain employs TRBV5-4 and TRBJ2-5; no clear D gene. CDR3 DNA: TGTGCCAGCACCCTGGACCGAAAAGAGACCCAGTACTTC. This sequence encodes CASTLDRKETQYF. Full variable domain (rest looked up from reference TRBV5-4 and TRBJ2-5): ETGVTQSPTHLIKTRGQQVTLRCSSQSGHNTVSWYQQALGQGPQFIFQYYREEENGRGNFPPRFSGLQFPNYSSELNVNALELDDSALYLCASTLDRKETQYFGPGTRLLVL.